This T cell receptor (beta chain) appears in the sequencing data of a study of T cell clonotyping in hematopoietic cell transplantation. Overall study context: Recipients' pretransplant samples followed cytoreduction. Findings and limits, study-wide: At the given depth, recipient repertoires were over 97% de novo clonotypes. Recipient TCR diversity dropped after transplant; expanded clonotypes rose from day 30 to 180. No sorting was done, leaving CD4 and CD8 contributions mixed.

V lost 2 bases and J lost 1, with 8 bases in between. The CDR3 is 15 residues long. Germline loops: CDR1 SGHTA, CDR2 FQGNSA. Time point noted: recipient sample about 28 days before transplant, after cytoreduction. With respect to this clone: Antigen specificity is unknown.

Generated by immunoSEQ multiplex PCR, the TCRdb table keeps only in-frame clones and is missing some. The sample carries 49,000 or so clones, roughly 80% recorded once. This chain links TRBV7-2 with TRBJ2-2, with D possibly matching TRBD1 (5 bases). The sequencing used peripheral blood mononuclear cells, collected before stem cell transplant. The sequence came from a man between 60 and 70 years old with myelodysplastic syndrome. Some clones in this sample may be carry-over from other donors' samples. This chain's CDR3 is CASSLRTKNTGELFF. As DNA, the CDR3 is TGTGCCAGCAGCTTAAGGACAAAGAACACCGGGGAGCTGTTTTTT.